Given below is one TCR beta chain in context. Antigen specificity is unknown. Data came from immunoSEQ multiplex PCR; TCRdb stores just in-frame clones and leaves some out. The table includes about 33,000 clones, 72% detected once. The record originates from a study of PD-1 blockade in classical Hodgkin lymphoma. The study's findings and limits: CD4+ but not CD8+ TCR diversity rose significantly by C4D1.

Germline V CDR1 and CDR2: MNHNY, SVGAGI (reference sequence). The germline V and J ends were trimmed by 0 bases and 0 bases, with 8 bases remaining between them. The CDR3 spans 15 residues. The time point was: cycle 4 day 1 (C4D1), after 5 to 7 weeks of nivolumab. Every single patient, without exception, relapsed after autologous stem cell transplantation, and brentuximab vedotin exposure varied. Sequenced material: peripheral blood mononuclear cells (PBMCs), taken before the fourth cycle of nivolumab. This sequence joins TRBV6-6 and TRBJ1-1, with D possibly TRBD1 on 6 matching bases. This TCR was recovered from a human donor with classical Hodgkin lymphoma. In DNA, the CDR3 is TGTGCCAGCAGTTACTCGACAGGCGTGAACACTGAAGCTTTCTTT. This codes for CASSYSTGVNTEAFF.